This T cell receptor beta chain was documented in a study of cytomegalovirus exposure and HLA in healthy donors. Points from the study as a whole: Reports state that TCR beta sequences accurately predicted most subjects' HLA-A and HLA-B alleles. Earlier findings revealed that most TCR beta V segments proved productive either about 87% or about 30% of the time. An observed cluster of highly shared sequence variants was recorded as a likely sequencing artifact. CMV serostatus was the sole immune exposure information available.

13 Jbeta primers and 60 Vbeta primers were used for the PCR. Sequenced by immunoSEQ multiplex PCR; TCRdb stores in-frame clones only, minus some. The data contain over 70,000 clones, 65% to 75% of them singletons. Of note for this clone: Its antigen is currently unknown.

Germline assignment: CDR1 MGHDK and CDR2 SYGVNS. The CDR3 contains 14 residues. V was cut by 6 bases and J by 4 bases, with 13 bases left in between. The sample was PBMCs. This chain connects TRBV25-1 to TRBJ1-5; perhaps TRBD1 as D (5 bases). This clonotype was sampled from a man aged 30-40 years in good health and CMV-seropositive. The CDR3 bases are TGTGCCAGCAGCCTTACAGGATCAAATCAGCCCCAGCATTTT. The encoded protein is CASSLTGSNQPQHF.